The 29 T cell receptor beta chains given below trace back to one sample, sequenced in a study of blood T cell repertoires in COVID-19. Clones were read by immunoSEQ multiplex PCR, and TCRdb kept only the in-frame ones, dropping some. The sample holds more than 200,000 clones; more than 75% are singletons and the top ten take roughly 4.3%. Sequencing input: PBMCs or T cells enriched from blood (not recorded which). The receptors derive from a man younger than 45 with acute COVID-19.

This clone was counted only a few times. The rearrangement uses TRBV7-9 and TRBJ1-5, with 7 positions matching TRBD1. CDR3 length: 14 residues. V was pared by 5 bases and J by 3 bases, with 4 bases of the junction left unmatched. The germline V gene has CDR1 SEHNR and CDR2 FQNEAQ (reference sequence). In DNA, the CDR3 is TGTGCCAGCAGCCAGGGACAGCCCAATCAGCCCCAGCATTTT. This gives the protein CASSQGQPNQPQHF.

This chain connects TRBV21-1 to TRBJ2-1; the table calls TRBD2, which could not be checked here. TRBV21-1 is a recognized pseudogene. The CDR3 has 18 residues. The DNA of the CDR3 is TGTGCCAGCAGCTGGTTAGCGGGGGGGCCGATACTATACAATGAGCAGTTCTTC. Amino acids: CASSWLAGGPILYNEQFF.

The J gene is TRBJ2-6, the V gene TRBV7-6, with D possibly TRBD1 on 5 matching bases. The V gene's germline CDR1 is SGHVS and CDR2 FNYEAQ. This CDR3 region has 20 residues. Trimming cost V 0 bases and J 0 bases, with 18 bases left between them. The CDR3 bases are TGTGCCAGCAGCTTAGCCAGTCCTCAGGGTGTCGGCTCTGGGGCCAACGTCCTGACTTTC. Its translation: CASSLASPQGVGSGANVLTF.

Comment on this clone: The sample has other DNA sequences that encode this CDR3 too. The V and J genes are TRBV19 and TRBJ2-6; the D gene is possibly TRBD1 (6 bases). Germline-derived CDR1 and CDR2 are LNHDA and SQIVND (reference sequence). Between the trimmed V and J ends, which lost 3 bases and 2 bases, there was a span of 8 bases. The CDR3 contains 15 residues. This CDR3 is CASSITGTGANVLTF. In DNA, the CDR3 is TGTGCCAGTAGTATCACAGGGACTGGGGCCAACGTCCTGACTTTC.

The CDR3 sequence: CASSPRDSTFQETQYF. The CDR3 DNA reads as TGTGCCAGCAGCCCACGGGACAGCACTTTCCAAGAGACCCAGTACTTC. The V call is TRBV7-9, the J call TRBJ2-5; TRBD1 matches at 7 bases. Germline V gene data show CDR1 as SEHNR and CDR2 as FQNEAQ (reference sequence). V lost 5 bases to trimming and J lost 1 base; unmatched junction nucleotides: 10. The CDR3 contains 16 residues.

This clone was seen a single time. The sample has other DNA sequences that encode this CDR3 too. V gene TRBV7-9 combines with J gene TRBJ2-1, with TRBD2 as a possible D gene (5 bases). Between the trimmed V and J ends, which lost 4 bases and 5 bases, there was a span of 12 bases. Germline CDR1 SEHNR, CDR2 FQNEAQ (reference sequence). This CDR3 region has 14 residues. DNA of the CDR3: TGTGCCAGCAGCTCCCAGACTATCAACAATGAGCAGTTCTTC. Translating it yields CASSSQTINNEQFF.

V and J are TRBV19 and TRBJ1-5, with 10 bases identical to TRBD1. Losses at the gene ends were 8 bases for V and 3 bases for J; bases not matched to a gene: 7. Germline V gene data show CDR1 as LNHDA and CDR2 as SQIVND (reference sequence). CDR3 length: 15 residues. The CDR3 spells CASEDRGKFNQPQHF. CDR3 bases: TGTGCCAGTGAGGACAGGGGGAAATTCAATCAGCCCCAGCATTTT.

This clone was observed a single time. The rearrangement joins TRBV9 to TRBJ2-2; D unclear. In germline, CDR1 is SGDLS, CDR2 YYNGEE. The CDR3 spans 14 residues. V was trimmed by 3 bases and J by 7 bases, leaving 13 bases between them. For the CDR3, the DNA is TGTGCCAGCAGCGCTCAGGTGGTGTTCGGGGAGCTGTTTTTT. Amino acid sequence: CASSAQVVFGELFF.

The chain couples TRBV2 to TRBJ1-1; D is undetermined. CDR3 size: 13 residues. V lost 6 bases and J 0 bases, leaving 8 bases between the germline ends. Germline loops: CDR1 SNHLY, CDR2 FYNNEI. CDR3 residues: CASSEGMNTEAFF. In DNA form, the CDR3 reads TGTGCCAGCAGCGAGGGTATGAACACTGAAGCTTTCTTT.

The gene calls are TRBV5-4 and TRBJ2-1; TRBD1 matches at 9 bases. V shed 4 bases, J shed 8 bases, and the junction held 10 bases outside the gene matches. CDR1 is SGHNT, CDR2 YYREEE, per germline (reference sequence). The CDR3 runs to 15 residues. The CDR3 region is CASSGVGQGGHEQFF. DNA of the CDR3: TGTGCCAGCAGCGGCGTGGGACAGGGCGGTCATGAGCAGTTCTTC.

This chain connects TRBV3-1 (or the pseudogene TRBV3-2) to TRBJ1-2; no clear D gene. In germline, CDR1 is LGHDT, CDR2 YNNKEL (reference sequence). This CDR3 is 17 amino acids long. Trimming stripped 1 base from V and 8 bases from J, with 23 bases between. The CDR3 DNA follows: TGTGCCAGCAGCCAAGGGCCGTCGGGTCCGCAGGCGGGGGGCTACACCTTC. Encoded protein: CASSQGPSGPQAGGYTF.

This clone has a single count. The CDR3 DNA follows: TGTGCCAGCAGTCCCGATGGTTATGCCCGGGGGACTGAAGCTTTCTTT. Amino acid sequence: CASSPDGYARGTEAFF. The chain employs TRBV27 and TRBJ1-1; weak D call: TRBD1 (5 bases). CDR1 is MNHEY, CDR2 SMNVEV, per germline (reference sequence). Trimming pared 5 bases from V and 5 bases from J, leaving 21 bases between. The CDR3 is 16 residues long.

This chain connects TRBV6-6 to TRBJ1-1; possible D gene TRBD1, 5 bases. Germline-derived CDR1 and CDR2 are MNHNY and SVGAGI (reference sequence). V gave up 6 bases and J gave up 4 bases, with 18 bases separating them. The CDR3 is 15 amino acids. CDR3 coding DNA: TGTGCCAGCAGCGAAGACAGAACCCGAGGCACTGAAGCTTTCTTT. Translating it yields CASSEDRTRGTEAFF.

The chain has TRBV7-5 and TRBJ1-1; the D call TRBD1 from the table was never checked on the DNA. TRBV7-5 is given as a pseudogene. This CDR3 has 16 amino acids. This CDR3 is CVRSHPHAGRNTEAFF. CDR3 in DNA: TGTGTCAGAAGCCACCCCCACGCAGGGCGGAACACTGAAGCTTTCTTT.

The rearrangement joins TRBV3-1 (or the pseudogene TRBV3-2) to TRBJ1-2, with D hard to call. The CDR3 runs 12 residues. V was clipped by 4 bases and J by 7 bases, with 10 bases between them. Germline loops: CDR1 LGHDT, CDR2 YNNKEL (reference sequence). The CDR3 here is CASSPFGSGYTF. The CDR3 coding sequence is TGTGCCAGCAGCCCCTTCGGGTCTGGCTACACCTTC.

This clone was picked up one time. This chain links TRBV5-1 with TRBJ2-5, with TRBD2 as a possible D gene (6 bases). Trimming removed 2 bases from V and 1 base from J, with 9 bases in between. From germline, CDR1 is SGHRS and CDR2 YFSETQ. The CDR3 totals 14 residues. In DNA form, the CDR3 reads TGCGCCAGCAGCTTCGTAGCGGCCCAAGAGACCCAGTACTTC. Protein: CASSFVAAQETQYF. The full variable domain, rest sourced from reference TRBV5-1 and TRBJ2-5, is KAGVTQTPRYLIKTRGQQVTLSCSPISGHRSVSWYQQTPGQGLQFLFEYFSETQRNKGNFPGRFSGRQFSNSRSEMNVSTLELGDSALYLCASSFVAAQETQYFGPGTRLLVL.

The chain carries TRBV10-3 and TRBJ1-2; weak D call: TRBD1 (6 bases). The length of the CDR3 is 13 residues. V dropped 6 bases and J dropped 4 bases, with 12 bases sitting between them. The V gene's germline CDR1 is ENHRY and CDR2 SYGVKD. CDR3 coding DNA: TGTGCCATCAGGCCAGGGGTCGTCTATGGCTACACCTTC. Its protein product is CAIRPGVVYGYTF.

The chain's CDR3 is CASSEGGSNEQFF. The CDR3 DNA is TGTGCCAGCAGTGAAGGGGGCAGCAATGAGCAGTTCTTC. This chain uses TRBV6-1 with TRBJ2-1, with D perhaps TRBD1 (5 bases). The CDR3 loop spans 13 amino acids. Germline loops: CDR1 MNHNS, CDR2 SASEGT. V lost 1 base and J lost 6, with 7 bases in between.

This clone was observed a handful of times. The chain links TRBV4-2 to TRBJ1-2; D ambiguous. CDR3 length: 14 amino acids. V lost 0 bases to trimming and J lost 6 bases, with 11 bases between them. The germline gives CDR1 LGHNA, CDR2 YNFKEQ. CDR3 in DNA: TGTGCCAGCAGCCAAGAAATACCCAGTAATGGCTACACCTTC. It codes for CASSQEIPSNGYTF.

The V gene is TRBV19, the J gene TRBJ1-2; tentative D call: TRBD1 (6 bases). The CDR3 sequence is 17 residues long. Germline V lookup: CDR1 LNHDA, CDR2 SQIVND (reference sequence). Trimming took off 2 bases at V and 3 bases at J, with 19 bases between the two ends. CDR3 nucleotides: TGTGCCAGTAGTATACTCTGGTCGGGACATGCAGACTATGGCTACACCTTC. This gives the protein CASSILWSGHADYGYTF.

The chain couples TRBV5-6 to TRBJ1-5, with TRBD1 as a possible D gene (6 bases). In germline, CDR1 is SGHDT, CDR2 YYEEEE. The V end was cut by 0 bases, the J end by 3 bases, with 16 bases between. The CDR3 extends over 17 amino acids. DNA for the CDR3: TGTGCCAGCAGCTTGGCTGGGGGCGCAGGGGCCAATCAGCCCCAGCATTTT. It specifies CASSLAGGAGANQPQHF.

This rearrangement joins TRBV5-6 to TRBJ1-5, with 7 bases that match TRBD1. Germline V lookup: CDR1 SGHDT, CDR2 YYEEEE. V was clipped by 2 bases and J by 6 bases; unmatched bases: 5. The CDR3 is 14 residues long. The CDR3 nucleotides read TGTGCCAGCAGCTTTGGGCAGGGGGGTCAGCCCCAGCATTTT. This encodes CASSFGQGGQPQHF.

The sample holds a few counts of this clone. The gene calls are TRBV28 and TRBJ1-5; D ambiguous. Germline CDR1 and CDR2: MDHEN and SYDVKM. This CDR3 comprises 14 residues. V lost 6 bases and J 1 base, leaving 10 bases between the germline ends. The CDR3 bases are TGTGCCAGCAGCCGGGGAGGGAGCAATCAGCCCCAGCATTTT. Amino acid sequence: CASSRGGSNQPQHF.

The count of this clone is one. The chain couples TRBV6-5 to TRBJ2-7; 7 nucleotides match TRBD1. The CDR3 is 15 residues long. V lost 2 bases, J lost 7 bases, and 11 bases stayed unmatched. The germline CDR1 and CDR2 sequences are MNHEY and SVGAGI. CDR3 nucleotide sequence: TGTGCCAGCAGTTACGTTGGGACAGCACTAGGAGAGCAGTACTTC. This gives the protein CASSYVGTALGEQYF.

This chain uses TRBV11-2 with TRBJ1-5; the D is unclear. This CDR3 contains 13 residues. The V gene's germline CDR1 is SGHAT and CDR2 FQNNGV. The V gene lost 5 bases and the J gene lost 0 bases, with 5 bases spanning the gap. In nucleotides, the CDR3 is TGTGCCAGCAGCCCTTATAGCAATCAGCCCCAGCATTTT. Its translation is CASSPYSNQPQHF.

This chain links TRBV11-2 with TRBJ1-2; no reliable D call. Germline values: CDR1 SGHAT, CDR2 FQNNGV. The CDR3 is 13 amino acids. Trimming shortened V by 3 bases and J by 3 bases, and 8 bases separated the two germline ends. The chain's CDR3 is CASSFAEDYGYTF. DNA of the CDR3: TGTGCCAGCAGCTTCGCTGAGGACTATGGCTACACCTTC.

This sequence joins TRBV7-6 and TRBJ1-1; D perhaps matches TRBD1 (6 bases). V was shortened by 4 bases and J by 3 bases, with 12 bases between the two germline ends. Germline lookup yields CDR1 SGHVS and CDR2 FNYEAQ. The CDR3 is made up of 14 amino acids. The CDR3 here is CASSYGQLDTEAFF. The CDR3 DNA reads as TGTGCCAGCAGCTACGGACAGCTAGACACTGAAGCTTTCTTT.

This clone was seen only once. This chain uses TRBV5-4 with TRBJ1-1, with D possibly matching TRBD1 (5 bases). This CDR3 spans 12 amino acids. Germline CDR1 SGHNT, CDR2 YYREEE (reference sequence). Trimming took 4 bases from V and 8 from J, leaving 12 bases between them. CDR3 in amino acids: CASSPVPGEAFF. The DNA of the CDR3 is TGTGCCAGCAGCCCCGTCCCAGGGGAAGCTTTCTTT.

In this sample, this clone turned up once. V gene TRBV2 combines with J gene TRBJ1-5; unclear D gene. The V and J ends lost 4 bases and 6 bases respectively, with 13 bases between them. Germline V CDR1 and CDR2: SNHLY, FYNNEI. This CDR3 is built from 14 residues. The CDR3 region is CASSGAGGGQPQHF. The CDR3 nucleotides are TGTGCCAGCAGTGGAGCGGGAGGTGGTCAGCCCCAGCATTTT.